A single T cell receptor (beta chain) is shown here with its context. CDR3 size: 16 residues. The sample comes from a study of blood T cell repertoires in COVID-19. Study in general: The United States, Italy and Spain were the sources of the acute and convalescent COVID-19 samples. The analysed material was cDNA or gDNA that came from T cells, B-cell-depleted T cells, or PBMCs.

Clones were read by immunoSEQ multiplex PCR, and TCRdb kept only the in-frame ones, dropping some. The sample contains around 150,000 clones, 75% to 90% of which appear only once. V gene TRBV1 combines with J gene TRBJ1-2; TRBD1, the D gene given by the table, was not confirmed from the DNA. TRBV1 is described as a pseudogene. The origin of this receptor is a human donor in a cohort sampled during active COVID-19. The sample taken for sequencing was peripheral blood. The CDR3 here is CTSSHSTGPRDYGYTF. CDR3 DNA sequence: TGCACCAGCAGCCATTCGACAGGGCCGAGGGACTATGGCTACACCTTC.